This passage covers 28 T cell receptor beta chains from one sample sequenced in a study of CD8+ T cells in alopecia areata. Regarding treatment: oral pan-JAK inhibitor, 5-10 mg twice daily. Extracted RNA was reverse transcribed into cDNA, the sequencing template. TCRdb's table, derived via immunoSEQ multiplex PCR, lists solely in-frame clones and lacks some. The sample includes 200,000 or so clones, about 62% of them seen just once. The input for sequencing was CD4+ T cells sorted from blood, taken at week 24, from a patient treated with tofacitinib. All receptors come from a human donor with alopecia areata.

V usage is TRBV5-1 and J usage is TRBJ2-1; 7 bases fit TRBD2. Germline V gives CDR1 SGHRS, CDR2 YFSETQ. The CDR3 has 15 amino acids. V was pared by 0 bases and J by 9 bases, with 9 bases of the junction left unmatched. The CDR3 loop is CASSLVLASNGEQFF. The CDR3 coding sequence is TGCGCCAGCAGCTTGGTACTAGCGAGTAACGGTGAGCAGTTCTTC. The whole variable domain, filled in from reference TRBV5-1 and TRBJ2-1, reads KAGVTQTPRYLIKTRGQQVTLSCSPISGHRSVSWYQQTPGQGLQFLFEYFSETQRNKGNFPGRFSGRQFSNSRSEMNVSTLELGDSALYLCASSLVLASNGEQFFGPGTRLTVL.

The rearrangement uses TRBV5-1 and TRBJ1-2, with 9 nucleotides matching TRBD1. The V segment lost 4 bases and the J segment 9 bases; nucleotides outside the gene matches: 10. The CDR3 sequence is 14 residues long. Looked up from germline, CDR1 is SGHRS and CDR2 is YFSETQ. CDR3 DNA: TGCGCCAGCAGCCCCGACCCGGGACAGGGAAGCTACACCTTC. As protein: CASSPDPGQGSYTF.

The CDR3 loop is CASSKTGKFGGYTF. The DNA of the CDR3 is TGTGCCAGCAGTAAGACAGGGAAGTTCGGTGGCTACACCTTC. The chain carries TRBV27 and TRBJ1-2; TRBD1 aligns across 7 bases. The V gene end was trimmed by 5 bases and the J gene end by 7 bases; junction bases not matched to a gene: 10. Germline assignment: CDR1 MNHEY and CDR2 SMNVEV (reference sequence). There are 14 residues in the CDR3.

The chain uses TRBV18 and TRBJ2-5, with D perhaps assigned TRBD1 or TRBD2 (5 bases each). From germline, CDR1 is KGHSH and CDR2 LQKENI. The CDR3 spans 13 residues. V lost 0 bases to trimming and J lost 6 bases, with 8 bases between them. The CDR3 protein is CASSPPSGQTQYF. The CDR3, as DNA: TGTGCCAGCTCACCACCGTCGGGACAGACCCAGTACTTC.

The chain recombines TRBV29-1 with TRBJ2-5; maybe TRBD1 (6 bases). Trimming took off 4 bases at V and 1 base at J, with 10 bases between the two ends. CDR3 length: 13 amino acids. Per the germline V gene, CDR1 is SQVTM and CDR2 is ANQGSEA. The CDR3 bases are TGCAGCGTTGGATGGGACACCCAAGAGACCCAGTACTTC. This encodes CSVGWDTQETQYF.

The J gene is TRBJ2-5, the V gene TRBV5-1; D remains ambiguous. V lost 0 bases to trimming and J lost 5 bases, with 14 bases between them. This CDR3 has 15 amino acids. Germline CDR1 and CDR2: SGHRS and YFSETQ. CDR3 sequence: CASSLGLEEGETQYF. The DNA of the CDR3 is TGCGCCAGCAGCTTGGGTCTAGAGGAAGGGGAGACCCAGTACTTC.

The chain has TRBV5-4 and TRBJ2-7, with 7 bases identical to TRBD2. The CDR3 sequence is 16 residues long. CDR1 is SGHNT and CDR2 is YYREEE in the germline V gene (reference sequence). Germline trimming cut 3 bases from V and 7 bases from J; bases unmatched to any gene: 16. In nucleotides, the CDR3 is TGTGCCAGCAGCTGGACCTCAGGACCTGGGGGGGGTGAGCAGTACTTC. Its translation is CASSWTSGPGGGEQYF.

This clone has a single count. The chain has TRBV5-6 and TRBJ2-3; D is uncertain. The CDR3 is made up of 13 amino acids. Per germline, CDR1 SGHDT and CDR2 YYEEEE. The V and J ends lost 6 bases and 2 bases respectively, with 10 bases between them. The CDR3 DNA reads as TGTGCCAGCAAGGTCACTGACACAGATACGCAGTATTTT. It codes for CASKVTDTDTQYF.

The chain has TRBV18 and TRBJ2-7, with unresolved D. V was clipped by 4 bases and J by 6 bases, with 10 bases between them. In germline, CDR1 is KGHSH, CDR2 LQKENI. The CDR3 consists of 12 residues. The CDR3 nucleotides read TGTGCCAGCTCACAAGGGCCCCTCGAGCAGTACTTC. It translates to CASSQGPLEQYF.

The chain is built from TRBV29-1 and TRBJ1-5; no firm D call. Deletions cut 4 bases from V and 2 bases from J, with 9 bases between. Per germline, CDR1 SQVTM and CDR2 ANQGSEA. The CDR3 runs to 13 residues. Here the CDR3 reads CSVAGNRNQPQHF. The CDR3 nucleotides read TGCAGCGTTGCCGGGAACCGCAATCAGCCCCAGCATTTT.

The V and J genes are TRBV7-2 and TRBJ1-5; D remains unclear. The V gene's germline CDR1 is SGHTA and CDR2 FQGNSA. This CDR3 contains 14 residues. The V end lost 1 base, the J end lost 5 bases, and 9 bases lay between the germline ends. The CDR3: CASSLDPTDQPQHF. CDR3 DNA: TGTGCCAGCAGCTTAGATCCAACGGATCAGCCCCAGCATTTT.

This clone was detected only a few times. V gene TRBV29-1 combines with J gene TRBJ2-5; D unclear. The V and J ends lost 4 bases and 4 bases respectively, with 13 bases between them. Germline V gene data show CDR1 as SQVTM and CDR2 as ANQGSEA. CDR3 length equals 13 residues. CDR3 sequence (DNA): TGCAGCGTTGCCCACGGTGGCCCAGAGACCCAGTACTTC. Its translation is CSVAHGGPETQYF.

This clone was detected only a few times. The CDR3 DNA reads as TGCGCCAGCAGCCAGGATGGCAGGCAAGATCAGCCCCAGCATTTT. Protein product: CASSQDGRQDQPQHF. The rearrangement uses TRBV4-1 and TRBJ1-5; no definite D call. This CDR3 has 15 amino acids. Germline CDR1 reads MGHRA; CDR2 reads YSYEKL. Trimming left V 3 bases short and J 5 bases short, with 14 bases between.

The V and J genes are TRBV7-2 and TRBJ2-5; the match to TRBD1 covers 10 bases. With V trimmed by 5 bases and J by 4 bases, 10 bases remained unmatched. This CDR3 spans 16 amino acids. Germline V CDR1 and CDR2: SGHTA, FQGNSA. CDR3 residues: CASSLRGDRGVETQYF. Here the CDR3 DNA reads TGTGCCAGCAGCCTTCGTGGGGACAGGGGCGTAGAGACCCAGTACTTC.

This chain joins TRBV2 and TRBJ2-5; D is uncertain. This CDR3 region has 12 residues. V gave up 8 bases and J gave up 4 bases, with 11 bases separating them. CDR1 and CDR2 (germline): SNHLY, FYNNEI. The CDR3 is CASEGRLETQYF. The CDR3 coding sequence is TGTGCCAGCGAAGGCCGGTTAGAGACCCAGTACTTC.

This CDR3 is CASSRTRGEKETQYF. The CDR3 nucleotides read TGTGCCAGTAGTAGAACCAGGGGGGAAAAAGAGACCCAGTACTTC. This rearrangement joins TRBV19 to TRBJ2-5, with a possible D match to TRBD1 (7 bases). Trimming pared 4 bases from V and 3 bases from J, leaving 15 bases between. The CDR3 spans 15 residues. CDR1 and CDR2 (germline): LNHDA, SQIVND (reference sequence).

V gene TRBV7-2 combines with J gene TRBJ1-5, with 8 bases aligning to TRBD1. V dropped 3 bases and J dropped 5; count of bases not matched to a gene: 3. The CDR3 loop spans 14 amino acids. Per the germline V gene, CDR1 is SGHTA and CDR2 is FQGNSA. The CDR3 DNA reads TGTGCCAGCAGCTTTACAGGGGGTCATCAGCCCCAGCATTTT. Amino acid sequence: CASSFTGGHQPQHF. Based on the CDR3 plus reference TRBV7-2 and TRBJ1-5, the full variable domain is GAGVSQSPSNKVTEKGKDVELRCDPISGHTALYWYRQSLGQGLEFLIYFQGNSAPDKSGLPSDRFSAERTGGSVSTLTIQRTQQEDSAVYLCASSFTGGHQPQHFGDGTRLSIL.

This rearrangement joins TRBV7-6 to TRBJ1-6; the match to TRBD1 covers 7 bases. V dropped 1 base and J dropped 9; count of bases not matched to a gene: 6. In germline, CDR1 is SGHVS, CDR2 FNYEAQ. The CDR3 loop spans 15 amino acids. The chain's CDR3 is CASSLERQGCSPLHF. CDR3 nucleotide sequence: TGTGCCAGCAGCTTAGAGAGACAGGGATGTTCACCCCTCCACTTT.

This clone was picked up a small number of times. The chain links TRBV6-6 to TRBJ2-5; D uncertain. V lost 8 bases to trimming and J lost 1 base, with 5 bases between them. The CDR3 has 11 amino acids. Germline-derived CDR1 and CDR2 are MNHNY and SVGAGI (reference sequence). The CDR3 coding sequence is TGTGCCAGCGGCCTCCAAGAGACCCAGTACTTC. Protein: CASGLQETQYF.

This clone was seen a few times. The CDR3 region is CAISGSGGNQPQHF. As DNA, the CDR3 is TGTGCCATCAGTGGGTCAGGGGGCAATCAGCCCCAGCATTTT. The chain links TRBV10-3 to TRBJ1-5, with D possibly matching TRBD1 (6 bases). Trimming took off 4 bases at V and 2 bases at J, with 9 bases between the two ends. CDR1 ENHRY and CDR2 SYGVKD come from the germline V gene. This CDR3 is built from 14 residues.

The J gene is TRBJ1-1, the V gene TRBV29-1, with no clear D. Germline lookup yields CDR1 SQVTM and CDR2 ANQGSEA. The CDR3 runs 15 residues. V was cut by 1 base and J by 0 bases, with 12 bases left in between. The CDR3 here is CSVEVYGRMNTEAFF. For the CDR3, the DNA is TGCAGCGTTGAAGTCTATGGACGGATGAACACTGAAGCTTTCTTT.

The chain joins TRBV2 to TRBJ2-6, with 10 bases fitting TRBD1. The CDR3 is 17 residues long. Germline V CDR1 and CDR2: SNHLY, FYNNEI. After removal of 7 bases from V and 0 bases from J, the junction contained 6 bases not matched to a gene. The CDR3 DNA sequence: TGTGCCAGCACTCGGGACAGGGGCCACTCTGGGGCCAACGTCCTGACTTTC. It translates to CASTRDRGHSGANVLTF.

This sequence joins TRBV2 and TRBJ1-4; no firm D call. In germline, CDR1 is SNHLY, CDR2 FYNNEI. The CDR3 is made up of 13 amino acids. With 6 bases removed from V and 3 bases from J, the gap between germline ends came to 8 bases. Written as DNA, the CDR3 is TGTGCCAGCAGATCGGGGTCTAATGAAAAACTGTTTTTT. Residues: CASRSGSNEKLFF.

The CDR3 loop is CASRDGPGGTEAFF. In DNA, the CDR3 is TGTGCCAGTAGGGACGGCCCTGGGGGCACTGAAGCTTTCTTT. The genes are TRBV19 and TRBJ1-1; TRBD1 is a possible D gene (5 bases). The ends were cut back, 6 bases at V and 4 bases at J, with 15 bases in the middle. CDR1 is LNHDA and CDR2 is SQIVND in the germline V gene (reference sequence). The CDR3 is made up of 14 amino acids.

The V and J genes are TRBV7-2 and TRBJ2-5; 7 positions agree with TRBD1. Germline-derived CDR1 and CDR2 are SGHTA and FQGNSA. Trimming cost V 5 bases and J 4 bases; bases outside gene matches: 10. This CDR3 region has 15 residues. CDR3 DNA: TGTGCCAGCAGCCCAAACAGGGGTGGGGGAGAGACCCAGTACTTC. Amino acid sequence: CASSPNRGGGETQYF.

The chain carries TRBV7-3 and TRBJ2-1; D unresolved. V was trimmed by 6 bases and J by 5 bases, leaving 11 bases between them. Germline V gene lookup returns CDR1 SGHTA and CDR2 FQGTGA. This CDR3 region has 13 residues. In DNA, the CDR3 is TGTGCCAGCAGTTACGGCGACCACAATGAGCAGTTCTTC. Protein product: CASSYGDHNEQFF.

The rearrangement joins TRBV5-1 to TRBJ2-5; 9 bases agree with TRBD1. Germline V gene data show CDR1 as SGHRS and CDR2 as YFSETQ. The CDR3 runs 14 residues. V shed 6 bases and J 5 bases; nucleotides not matched to a gene: 8. The CDR3 DNA reads as TGCGCCAGCACCGGTACAGGGGGCGCGGAGACCCAGTACTTC. It translates to CASTGTGGAETQYF.

The chain couples TRBV7-9 to TRBJ1-1; no definite D call. This CDR3 contains 15 residues. V was pared by 2 bases and J by 1 base, with 11 bases between. Germline CDR1 and CDR2: SEHNR and FQNEAQ (reference sequence). The CDR3 region has the DNA TGTGCCAGCAGCTTAAAAGGACGGACGAACACTGAAGCTTTCTTT. Translated: CASSLKGRTNTEAFF.